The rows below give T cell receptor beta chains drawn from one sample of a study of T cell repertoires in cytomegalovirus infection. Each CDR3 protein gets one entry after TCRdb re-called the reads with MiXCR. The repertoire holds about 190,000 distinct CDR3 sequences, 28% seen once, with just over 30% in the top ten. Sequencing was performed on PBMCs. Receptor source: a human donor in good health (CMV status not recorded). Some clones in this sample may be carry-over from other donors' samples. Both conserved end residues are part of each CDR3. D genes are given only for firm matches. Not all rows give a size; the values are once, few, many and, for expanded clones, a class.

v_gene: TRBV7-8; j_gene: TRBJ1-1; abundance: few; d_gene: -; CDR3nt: TGTGCCAGCAGCTTAAGTTCGGTTTATGACAGGAGCACTGAAGCTTTCTTT; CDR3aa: CASSLSSVYDRSTEAFF
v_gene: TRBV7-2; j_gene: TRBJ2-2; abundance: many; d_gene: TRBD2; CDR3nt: TGTGCCAGCAGCTTGACTAGCGGGGGCTCCCCGAACACCGGGGAGCTGTTTTTT; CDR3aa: CASSLTSGGSPNTGELFF
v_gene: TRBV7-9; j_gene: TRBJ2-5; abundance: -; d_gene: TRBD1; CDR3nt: TGTGCCAGCAGAGACACCGGGACAGTCCAAGAGACCCAGTACTTC; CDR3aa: CASRDTGTVQETQYF
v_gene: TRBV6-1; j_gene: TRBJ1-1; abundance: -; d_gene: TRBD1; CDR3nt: TGTGCCAGCAGGACTCTGGACAGGCAGGGCACTGAAGCTTTCTTT; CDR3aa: CASRTLDRQGTEAFF
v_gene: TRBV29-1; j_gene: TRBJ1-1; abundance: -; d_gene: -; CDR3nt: TGCAGCGCCCTCACGGTAGGGGACACTGAAGCTTTCTTT; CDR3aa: CSALTVGDTEAFF
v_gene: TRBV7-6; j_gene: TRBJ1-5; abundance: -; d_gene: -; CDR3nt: TGTGCCAGCAGCTTTCGGGCGGGGGACCAGCCCCAGCATTTT; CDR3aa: CASSFRAGDQPQHF
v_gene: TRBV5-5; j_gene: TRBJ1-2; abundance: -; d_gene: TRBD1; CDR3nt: TGTGCCAGCAACCTTGACCAGGGGGAGATCTTCTATGGCTACACCTTC; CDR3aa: CASNLDQGEIFYGYTF
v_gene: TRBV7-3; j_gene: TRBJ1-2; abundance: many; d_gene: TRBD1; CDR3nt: TGTGCCAGCAGCTTAAATCCAGGGGGGGATGGCTACACCTTC; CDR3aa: CASSLNPGGDGYTF
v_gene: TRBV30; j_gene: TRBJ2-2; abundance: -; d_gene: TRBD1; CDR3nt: TGTGCCTCAGGGACAGGATCGAACACCGGGGAGCTGTTTTTT; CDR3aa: CASGTGSNTGELFF
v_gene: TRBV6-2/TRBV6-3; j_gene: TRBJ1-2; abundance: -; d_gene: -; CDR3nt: TGTGCCAGCACCAAGATGGGACGGACGCTACCCAGCTATGGCTACACCTTC; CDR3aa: CASTKMGRTLPSYGYTF
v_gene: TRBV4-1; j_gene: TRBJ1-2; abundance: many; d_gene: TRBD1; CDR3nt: TGCGCCAGCAGCCTCGCTTCTGACAGGGTCTCCTATGGCTACACCTTC; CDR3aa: CASSLASDRVSYGYTF
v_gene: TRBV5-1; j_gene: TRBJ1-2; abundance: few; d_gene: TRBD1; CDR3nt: TGCGCCAGCAGCTCGGACAGGGAGGGTTACTATGGCTACACCTTC; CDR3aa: CASSSDREGYYGYTF
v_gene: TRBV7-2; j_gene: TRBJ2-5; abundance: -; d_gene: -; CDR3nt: TGTGCCGATCAAGGGGGGGCCGGAGGGACCCAGTACTTC; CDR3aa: CADQGGAGGTQYF
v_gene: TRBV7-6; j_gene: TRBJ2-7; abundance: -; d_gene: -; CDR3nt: TGTGCCGGCAGCCGGGGACACGCTACCTACGAGCAGTACTTC; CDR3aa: CAGSRGHATYEQYF
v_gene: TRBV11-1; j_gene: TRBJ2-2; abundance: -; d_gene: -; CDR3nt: TGTGCCAGCAGGAGAAGAGAATACACCGGGGAGCTGTTTTTT; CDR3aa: CASRRREYTGELFF
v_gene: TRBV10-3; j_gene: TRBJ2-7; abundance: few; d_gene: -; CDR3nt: TGTGCCACTCGCTCCAAGACGGACGAGCAGTACTTC; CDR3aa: CATRSKTDEQYF
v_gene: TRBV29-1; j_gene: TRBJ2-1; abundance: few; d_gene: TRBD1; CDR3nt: TGCAGCGTTGAAGATTCTGACAGGGTCTCCTACAATGAGCAGTTCTTC; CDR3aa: CSVEDSDRVSYNEQFF
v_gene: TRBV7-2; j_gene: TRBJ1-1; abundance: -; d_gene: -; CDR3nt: TGTGCCAGCAGCTTAGCGCGGGGTATGACTGAAGCTTTCTTT; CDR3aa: CASSLARGMTEAFF
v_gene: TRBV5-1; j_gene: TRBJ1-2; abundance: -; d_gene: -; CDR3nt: TGCGCCAGCAGCCCGGACCTTGCTGAGGGCTACACCTTC; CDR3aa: CASSPDLAEGYTF
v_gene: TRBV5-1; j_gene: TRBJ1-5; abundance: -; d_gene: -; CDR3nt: TGCGCCAGCAGCTCAGAGGGGAACCGAGGGCCCCAGCATTTT; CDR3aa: CASSSEGNRGPQHF
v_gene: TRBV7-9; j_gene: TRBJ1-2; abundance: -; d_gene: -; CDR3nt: TGTGCCAGCAGCTTAGAAAAGCCGGGGCCACCCTATGCCTATGGCTACACCTTC; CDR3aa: CASSLEKPGPPYAYGYTF
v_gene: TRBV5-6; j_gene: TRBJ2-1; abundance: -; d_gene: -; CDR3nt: TGTGCCAGCAGCAACCGGGACTCCTACAATGAGCAGTTCTTC; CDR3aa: CASSNRDSYNEQFF
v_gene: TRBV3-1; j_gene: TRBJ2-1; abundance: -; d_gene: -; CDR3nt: TGTGCCAGCAGCCAAGAGGGGTTGGCTGAGCAGTTCTTC; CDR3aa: CASSQEGLAEQFF
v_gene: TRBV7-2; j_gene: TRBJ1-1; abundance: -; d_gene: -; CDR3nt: TGTGCCAGCAGCTTCGATGACGGGGAGAACACTGAAGCTTTCTTT; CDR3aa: CASSFDDGENTEAFF
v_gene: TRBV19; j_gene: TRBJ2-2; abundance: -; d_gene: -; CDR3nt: TGTGCCAGTAGTATACGTGGGACCACCGGGGAGCTGTTTTTT; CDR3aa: CASSIRGTTGELFF
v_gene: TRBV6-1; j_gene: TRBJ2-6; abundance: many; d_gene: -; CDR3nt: TGTGCCAGCAGTAAGATACAGCAGGCTGGGGCCAACGTCCTGACTTTC; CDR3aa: CASSKIQQAGANVLTF
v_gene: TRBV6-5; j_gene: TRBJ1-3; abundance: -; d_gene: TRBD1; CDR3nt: TGTGCCAGCAGTTCGACTGGACAGGGGGCCTTCTCTGGAAACACCATATATTTT; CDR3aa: CASSSTGQGAFSGNTIYF
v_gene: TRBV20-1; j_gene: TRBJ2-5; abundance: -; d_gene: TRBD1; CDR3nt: TGCAGTGCTAAACAGGGGACGGAGACCCAGTACTTC; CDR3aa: CSAKQGTETQYF
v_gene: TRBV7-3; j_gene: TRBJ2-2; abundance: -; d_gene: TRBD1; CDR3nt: TGTGCCAGCAGAACCGGGACAGGGGGGACCGGGGAGCTGTTTTTT; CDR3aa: CASRTGTGGTGELFF
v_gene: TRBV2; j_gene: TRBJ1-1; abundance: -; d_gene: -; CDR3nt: TGTGCCACCCAGGGAGGAGAAACTGAAGCTTTCTTT; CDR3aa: CATQGGETEAFF
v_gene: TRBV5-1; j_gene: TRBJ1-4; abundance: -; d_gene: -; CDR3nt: TGCGCCAGCAGCTTCGGCAATACTAATGAAAAACTGTTTTTT; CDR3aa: CASSFGNTNEKLFF
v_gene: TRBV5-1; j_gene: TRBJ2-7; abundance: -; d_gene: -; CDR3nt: TGCGCCAGCAGCCCCCGGGTGAGCTCCTACGAGCAGTACTTC; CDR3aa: CASSPRVSSYEQYF
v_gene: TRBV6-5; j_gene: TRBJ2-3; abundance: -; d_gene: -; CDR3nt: TGTGCCTCCCGGCCAGGTCTGATAACAGATACGCAGTATTTT; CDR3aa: CASRPGLITDTQYF
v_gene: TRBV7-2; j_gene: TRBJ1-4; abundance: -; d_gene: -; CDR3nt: TGTGCCAGCAGCCCCGAGGTGACTAATGAAAAACTGTTTTTT; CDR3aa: CASSPEVTNEKLFF
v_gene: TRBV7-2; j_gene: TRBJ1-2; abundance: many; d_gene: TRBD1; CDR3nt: TGTGCCAGCAGCTCCAACTCAGGGGGCGAAAATGGCTACACCTTC; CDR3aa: CASSSNSGGENGYTF
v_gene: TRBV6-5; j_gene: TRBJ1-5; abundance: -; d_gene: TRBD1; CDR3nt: TGTGCCAGCAGTGGTACAGGGGTTAGCAATCAGCCCCAGCATTTT; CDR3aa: CASSGTGVSNQPQHF
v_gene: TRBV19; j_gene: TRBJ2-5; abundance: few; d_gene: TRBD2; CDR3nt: TGTGCCAGTAGTCAGGGACTAGCGGGGGAACAAGAGACCCAGTACTTC; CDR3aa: CASSQGLAGEQETQYF
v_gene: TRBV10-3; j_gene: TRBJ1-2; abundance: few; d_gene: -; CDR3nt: TGTGCCATCAGTGGGGACCCACGAGAAGGCTACACCTTC; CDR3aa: CAISGDPREGYTF
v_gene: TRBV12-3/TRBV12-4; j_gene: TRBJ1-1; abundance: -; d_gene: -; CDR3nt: TGTGCCAGCAGCCTGTCGGATAGACTTCGGGCTGAAGCTTTCTTT; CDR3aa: CASSLSDRLRAEAFF
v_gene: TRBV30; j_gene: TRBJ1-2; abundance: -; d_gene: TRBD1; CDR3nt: TGTGCCTGGACTCAGGGGGACCCTCGGGCCAACTATGGCTACACCTTC; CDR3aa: CAWTQGDPRANYGYTF